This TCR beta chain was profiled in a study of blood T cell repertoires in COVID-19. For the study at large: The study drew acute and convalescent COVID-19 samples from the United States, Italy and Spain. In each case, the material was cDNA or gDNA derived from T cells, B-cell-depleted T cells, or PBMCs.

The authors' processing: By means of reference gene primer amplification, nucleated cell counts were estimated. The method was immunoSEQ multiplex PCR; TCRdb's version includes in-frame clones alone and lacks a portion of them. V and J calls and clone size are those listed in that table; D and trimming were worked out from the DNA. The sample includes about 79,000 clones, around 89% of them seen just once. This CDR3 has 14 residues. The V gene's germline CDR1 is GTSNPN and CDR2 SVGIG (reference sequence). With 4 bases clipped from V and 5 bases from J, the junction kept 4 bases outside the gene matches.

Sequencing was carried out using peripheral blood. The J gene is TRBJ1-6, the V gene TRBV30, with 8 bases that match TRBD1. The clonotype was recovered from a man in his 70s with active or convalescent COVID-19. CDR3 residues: CAWTADRDNSPLHF. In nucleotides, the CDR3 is TGTGCCTGGACTGCGGACAGGGATAATTCACCCCTCCACTTT.